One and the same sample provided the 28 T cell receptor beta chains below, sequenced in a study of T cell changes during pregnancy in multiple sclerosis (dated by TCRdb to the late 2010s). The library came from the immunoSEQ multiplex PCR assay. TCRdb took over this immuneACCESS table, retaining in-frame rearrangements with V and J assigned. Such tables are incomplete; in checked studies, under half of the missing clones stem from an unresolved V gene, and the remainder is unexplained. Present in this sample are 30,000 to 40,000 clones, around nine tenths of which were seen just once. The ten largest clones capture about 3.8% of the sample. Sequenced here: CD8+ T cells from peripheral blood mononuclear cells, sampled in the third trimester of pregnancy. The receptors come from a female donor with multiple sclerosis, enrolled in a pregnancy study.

CDR3 bases: TGTGCCAGCAGCCAGGCAGGTTCGGGGTACGAGCAGTACTTC. It yields the protein CASSQAGSGYEQYF. The rearrangement links TRBV9 to TRBJ2-7; maybe TRBD2 (5 bases). Trimming left V 4 bases short and J 4 bases short, with 15 bases between. The CDR3 has 14 residues. Per germline, CDR1 SGDLS and CDR2 YYNGEE.

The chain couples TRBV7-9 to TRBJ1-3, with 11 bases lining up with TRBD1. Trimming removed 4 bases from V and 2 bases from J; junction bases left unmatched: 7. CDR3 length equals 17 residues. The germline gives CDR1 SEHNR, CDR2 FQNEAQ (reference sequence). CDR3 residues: CASSSGQGAWTGNTIYF. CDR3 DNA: TGTGCCAGCAGCTCTGGACAGGGGGCATGGACTGGAAACACCATATATTTT.

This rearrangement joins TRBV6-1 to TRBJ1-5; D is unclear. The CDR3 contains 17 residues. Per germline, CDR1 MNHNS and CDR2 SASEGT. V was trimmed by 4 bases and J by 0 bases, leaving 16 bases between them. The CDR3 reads CASSVSRRRYSNQPQHF. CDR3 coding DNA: TGTGCCAGCAGTGTTTCGCGGCGACGGTATAGCAATCAGCCCCAGCATTTT.

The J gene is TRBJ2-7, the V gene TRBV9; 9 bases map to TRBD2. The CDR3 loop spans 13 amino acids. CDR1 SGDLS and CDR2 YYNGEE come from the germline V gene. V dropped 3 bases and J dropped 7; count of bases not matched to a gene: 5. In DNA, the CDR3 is TGTGCCAGCAGCGGCGGGGGGGCCGATGAGCAGTACTTC. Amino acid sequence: CASSGGGADEQYF.

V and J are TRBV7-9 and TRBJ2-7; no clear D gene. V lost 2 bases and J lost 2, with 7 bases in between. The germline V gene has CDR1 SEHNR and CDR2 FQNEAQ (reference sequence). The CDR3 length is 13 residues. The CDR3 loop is CASSLNPAYEQYF. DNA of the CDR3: TGTGCCAGCAGCTTAAACCCGGCCTACGAGCAGTACTTC.

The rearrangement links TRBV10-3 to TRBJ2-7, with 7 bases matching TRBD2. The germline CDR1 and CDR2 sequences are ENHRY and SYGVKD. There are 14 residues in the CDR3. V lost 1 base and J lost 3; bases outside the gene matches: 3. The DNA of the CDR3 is TGTGCCATCAGTGAGTTAGGGAGGGGCTACGAGCAGTACTTC. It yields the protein CAISELGRGYEQYF.

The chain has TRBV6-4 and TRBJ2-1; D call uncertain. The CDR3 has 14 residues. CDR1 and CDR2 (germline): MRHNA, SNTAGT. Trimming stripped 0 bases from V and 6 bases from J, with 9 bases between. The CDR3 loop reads CASSDSNVANEQFF. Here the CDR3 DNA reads TGTGCCAGCAGTGACTCGAATGTAGCCAATGAGCAGTTCTTC.

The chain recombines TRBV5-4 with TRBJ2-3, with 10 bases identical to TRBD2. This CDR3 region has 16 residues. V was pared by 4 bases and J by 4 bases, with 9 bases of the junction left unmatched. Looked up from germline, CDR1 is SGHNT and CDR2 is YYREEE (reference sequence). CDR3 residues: CASSPDLAGVSDTQYF. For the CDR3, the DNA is TGTGCCAGCAGCCCAGATCTAGCGGGGGTGTCAGATACGCAGTATTTT.

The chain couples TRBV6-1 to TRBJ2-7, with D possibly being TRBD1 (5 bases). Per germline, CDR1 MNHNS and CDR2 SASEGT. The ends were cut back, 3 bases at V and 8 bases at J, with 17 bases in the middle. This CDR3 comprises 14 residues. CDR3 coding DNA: TGTGCCAGCAGTGATAGGGCCTTACAGGCCAAGCAGTACTTC. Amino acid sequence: CASSDRALQAKQYF.

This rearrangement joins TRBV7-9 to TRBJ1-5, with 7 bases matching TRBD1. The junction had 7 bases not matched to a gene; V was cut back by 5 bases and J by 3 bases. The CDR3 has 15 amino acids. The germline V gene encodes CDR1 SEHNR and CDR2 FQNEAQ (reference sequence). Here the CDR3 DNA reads TGTGCCAGCAGCCCCGGACAGGACTACAATCAGCCCCAGCATTTT. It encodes CASSPGQDYNQPQHF.

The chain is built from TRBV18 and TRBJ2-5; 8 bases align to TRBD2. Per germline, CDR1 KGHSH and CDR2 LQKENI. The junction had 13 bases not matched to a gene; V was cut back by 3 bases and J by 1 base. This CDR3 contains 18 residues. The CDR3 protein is CASSPYQKDGGAQETQYF. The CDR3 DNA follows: TGTGCCAGCTCACCTTACCAAAAGGACGGGGGGGCCCAAGAGACCCAGTACTTC. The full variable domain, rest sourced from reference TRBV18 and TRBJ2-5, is NAGVMQNPRHLVRRRGQEARLRCSPMKGHSHVYWYRQLPEEGLKFMVYLQKENIIDESGMPKERFSAEFPKEGPSILRIQQVVRGDSAAYFCASSPYQKDGGAQETQYFGPGTRLLVL.

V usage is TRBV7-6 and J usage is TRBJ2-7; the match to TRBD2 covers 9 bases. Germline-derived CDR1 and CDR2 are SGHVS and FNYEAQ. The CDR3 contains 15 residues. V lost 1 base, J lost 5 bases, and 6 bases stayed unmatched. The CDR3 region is CASSLEGSGGDEQYF. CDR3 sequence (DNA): TGTGCCAGCAGCTTAGAGGGTAGCGGGGGTGACGAGCAGTACTTC.

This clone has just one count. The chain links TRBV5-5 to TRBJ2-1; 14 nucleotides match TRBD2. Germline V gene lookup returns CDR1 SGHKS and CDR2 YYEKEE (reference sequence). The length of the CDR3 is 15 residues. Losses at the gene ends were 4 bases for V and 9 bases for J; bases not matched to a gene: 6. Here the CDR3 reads CASSLTSGGVFEQFF. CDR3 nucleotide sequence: TGTGCCAGCAGCCTGACTAGCGGGGGGGTGTTTGAGCAGTTCTTC.

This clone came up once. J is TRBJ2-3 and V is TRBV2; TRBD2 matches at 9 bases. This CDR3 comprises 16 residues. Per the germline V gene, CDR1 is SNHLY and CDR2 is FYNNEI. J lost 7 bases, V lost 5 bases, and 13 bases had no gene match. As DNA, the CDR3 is TGTGCCAGCAGTAACCCGGCAGCGGGGGGCCCGAATACGCAGTATTTT. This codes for CASSNPAAGGPNTQYF.

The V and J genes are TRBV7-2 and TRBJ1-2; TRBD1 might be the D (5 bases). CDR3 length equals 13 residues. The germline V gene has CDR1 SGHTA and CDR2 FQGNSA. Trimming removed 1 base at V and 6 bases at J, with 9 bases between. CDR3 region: CASSLGGLNGYTF. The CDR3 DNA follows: TGTGCCAGCAGCTTAGGGGGCCTTAATGGCTACACCTTC.

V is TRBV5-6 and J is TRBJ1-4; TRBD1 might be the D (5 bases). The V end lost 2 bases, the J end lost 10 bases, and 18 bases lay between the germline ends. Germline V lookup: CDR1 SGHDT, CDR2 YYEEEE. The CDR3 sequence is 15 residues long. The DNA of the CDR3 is TGTGCCAGCAGCTTCAGACAGTCGCGGAACTTAAAACTGTTTTTT. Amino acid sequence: CASSFRQSRNLKLFF.

Written as DNA, the CDR3 is TGTGCCAGTAGTATCTGGGCGGGGGGGCTCTCAGATACGCAGTATTTT. The encoded protein is CASSIWAGGLSDTQYF. The gene calls are TRBV19 and TRBJ2-3; 9 bases agree with TRBD2. The junction had 8 bases not matched to a gene; V was cut back by 3 bases and J by 4 bases. The CDR3 runs 16 residues. CDR1 and CDR2 (germline): LNHDA, SQIVND (reference sequence).

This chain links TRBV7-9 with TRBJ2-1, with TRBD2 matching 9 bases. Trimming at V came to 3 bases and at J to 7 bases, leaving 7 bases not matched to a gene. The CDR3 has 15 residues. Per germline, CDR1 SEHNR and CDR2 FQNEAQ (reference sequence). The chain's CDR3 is CASSFRTSARNEQFF. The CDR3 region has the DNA TGTGCCAGCAGCTTTAGGACTAGCGCCCGGAATGAGCAGTTCTTC. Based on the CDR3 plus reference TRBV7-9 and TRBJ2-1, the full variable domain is DTGVSQNPRHKITKRGQNVTFRCDPISEHNRLYWYRQTLGQGPEFLTYFQNEAQLEKSRLLSDRFSAERPKGSFSTLEIQRTEQGDSAMYLCASSFRTSARNEQFFGPGTRLTVL.

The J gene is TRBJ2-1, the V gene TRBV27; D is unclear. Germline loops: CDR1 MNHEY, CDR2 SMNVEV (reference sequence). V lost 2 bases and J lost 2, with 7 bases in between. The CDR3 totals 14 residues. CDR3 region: CASSLKSAYNEQFF. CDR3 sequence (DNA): TGTGCCAGCAGTTTAAAGTCAGCCTACAATGAGCAGTTCTTC.

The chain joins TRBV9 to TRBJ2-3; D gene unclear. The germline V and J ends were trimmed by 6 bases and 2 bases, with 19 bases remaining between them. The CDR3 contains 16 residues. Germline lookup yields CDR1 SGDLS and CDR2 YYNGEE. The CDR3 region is CASNALLSATTDTQYF. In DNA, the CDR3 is TGTGCCAGCAACGCCCTATTATCAGCGACCACAGATACGCAGTATTTT.

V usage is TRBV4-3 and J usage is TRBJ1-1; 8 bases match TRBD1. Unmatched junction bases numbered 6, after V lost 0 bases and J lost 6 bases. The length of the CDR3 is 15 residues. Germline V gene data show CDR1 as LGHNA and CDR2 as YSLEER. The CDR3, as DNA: TGCGCCAGCAGCCAAGACAGGGGGCGAGTTGCTGAAGCTTTCTTT. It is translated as CASSQDRGRVAEAFF.

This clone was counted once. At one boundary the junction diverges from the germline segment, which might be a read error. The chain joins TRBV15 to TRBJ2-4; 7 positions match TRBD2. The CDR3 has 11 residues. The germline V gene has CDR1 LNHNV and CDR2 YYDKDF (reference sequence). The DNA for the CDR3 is TGTGCCACCAGCAGTGGACTAGAGCTATCCTTC. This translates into CATSSGLELSF.

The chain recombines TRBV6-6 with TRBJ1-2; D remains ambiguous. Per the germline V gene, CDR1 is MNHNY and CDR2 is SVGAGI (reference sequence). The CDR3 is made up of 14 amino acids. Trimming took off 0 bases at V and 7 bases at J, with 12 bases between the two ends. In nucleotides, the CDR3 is TGTGCCAGCAGTTACTCGATAGTGCGAAGTGGCTACACCTTC. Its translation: CASSYSIVRSGYTF.

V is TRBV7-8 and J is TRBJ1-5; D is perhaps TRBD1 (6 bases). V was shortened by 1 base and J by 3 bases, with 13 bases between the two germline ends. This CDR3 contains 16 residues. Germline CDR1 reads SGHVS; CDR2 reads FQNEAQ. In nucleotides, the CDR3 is TGTGCCAGCAGCTTAGATAGCCAGGGGCTCAATCAGCCCCAGCATTTT. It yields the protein CASSLDSQGLNQPQHF.

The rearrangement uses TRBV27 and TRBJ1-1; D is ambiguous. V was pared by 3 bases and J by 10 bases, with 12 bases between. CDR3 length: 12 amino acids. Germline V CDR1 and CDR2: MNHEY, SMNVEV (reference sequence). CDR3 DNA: TGTGCCAGCAGTTTGCCGGGGTGGGGAGCTTTCTTT. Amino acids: CASSLPGWGAFF.

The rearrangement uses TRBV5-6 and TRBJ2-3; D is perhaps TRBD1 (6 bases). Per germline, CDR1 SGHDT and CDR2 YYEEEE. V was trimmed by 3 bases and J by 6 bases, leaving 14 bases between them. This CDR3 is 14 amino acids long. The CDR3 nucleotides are TGTGCCAGCAGCTCGGGCAGGGGAGTTGATACGCAGTATTTT. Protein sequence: CASSSGRGVDTQYF.

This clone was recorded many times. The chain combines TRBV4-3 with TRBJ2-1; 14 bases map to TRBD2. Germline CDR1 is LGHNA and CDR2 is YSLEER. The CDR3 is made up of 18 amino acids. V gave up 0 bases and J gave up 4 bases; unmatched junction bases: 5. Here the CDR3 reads CASSQEGLAGDSYNEQFF. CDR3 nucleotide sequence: TGCGCCAGCAGCCAAGAGGGACTAGCGGGGGATTCGTACAATGAGCAGTTCTTC.

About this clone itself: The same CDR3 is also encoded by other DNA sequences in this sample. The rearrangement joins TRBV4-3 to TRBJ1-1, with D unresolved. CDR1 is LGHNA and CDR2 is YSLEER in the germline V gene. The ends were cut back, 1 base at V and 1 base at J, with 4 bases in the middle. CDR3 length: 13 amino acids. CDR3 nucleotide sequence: TGCGCCAGCAGCCAAGGAGGGAACACTGAAGCTTTCTTT. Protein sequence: CASSQGGNTEAFF.